This TCR beta chain was retrieved from a study of CD8 T cells in ankylosing spondylitis. Using quantitative 5'-RACE with molecular barcodes, the authors made TCR beta libraries. One entry per CDR3 protein results from TCRdb running MiXCR on the 5' RACE reads. The table records 310,000 or so distinct CDR3 sequences, 15% to 20% of them present only once. This clonotype was recorded at least ten times. CDR1 and CDR2 (germline): SGHAT, FQNNGV. Trimming removed 4 bases from V and 0 bases from J, with 9 bases in between. CDR3 size: 15 residues. The sequencing input was blood, either unsorted or a sorted T cell fraction (not recorded which). The chain recombines TRBV11-2 with TRBJ2-2, with D tentatively TRBD1 (6 bases). This TCR was sampled from a male donor with ankylosing spondylitis or in good health (not recorded which). The chain's CDR3 is CASSSYRANTGELFF. The CDR3 DNA sequence: TGTGCCAGCAGCTCGTACAGGGCGAACACCGGGGAGCTGTTTTTT.